These 30 T cell receptor beta chains came from one sample sequenced in a study of cytomegalovirus exposure and HLA in healthy donors. The PCR employed 60 Vbeta primers together with 13 Jbeta primers. Using immunoSEQ multiplex PCR, the repertoire was profiled, and TCRdb retains in-frame clones only, with some absent. The sample includes 200,000 to 300,000 clones, about 81% of them seen just once. Sequencing input: PBMCs. The receptors were sampled from a woman aged 55-69 years in good health and CMV-seropositive.

The chain recombines TRBV18 with TRBJ2-7, with TRBD2 matching 7 bases. V dropped 3 bases and J dropped 2; count of bases not matched to a gene: 10. Germline V CDR1 and CDR2: KGHSH, LQKENI. The CDR3 spans 16 residues. CDR3 DNA: TGTGCCAGCTCACCTGGGAGGGTGAGAGGGGCCTACGAGCAGTACTTC. It codes for CASSPGRVRGAYEQYF.

This clone occurred once. V and J are TRBV11-3 and TRBJ2-7; no reliable D call. The CDR3 length is 12 residues. Trimming shortened V by 3 bases and J by 7 bases, and 10 bases separated the two germline ends. Looked up from germline, CDR1 is SGHNT and CDR2 is YENEEA. Here the CDR3 DNA reads TGTGCCAGCAGCTTTACAGATCAAGAGCAGTACTTC. It yields the protein CASSFTDQEQYF.

This chain links TRBV5-1 with TRBJ1-1; D uncertain. There are 15 residues in the CDR3. CDR1 is SGHRS and CDR2 is YFSETQ in the germline V gene. Between the trimmed V and J ends, which lost 3 bases and 4 bases, there was a span of 16 bases. The CDR3 bases are TGCGCCAGCAGCTCTAGCGGTAGTGCCTCCACTGAAGCTTTCTTT. It specifies CASSSSGSASTEAFF.

The chain uses TRBV2 and TRBJ2-7; TRBD1 aligns across 9 bases. The CDR3 runs 15 residues. CDR1 is SNHLY and CDR2 is FYNNEI in the germline V gene. With 3 bases clipped from V and 2 bases from J, the junction kept 5 bases outside the gene matches. As DNA, the CDR3 is TGTGCCAGCAGTGATCCCGACAGGGGGACCTACGAGCAGTACTTC. Protein product: CASSDPDRGTYEQYF. Drawing the rest from reference TRBV2 and TRBJ2-7, the complete variable domain is EPEVTQTPSHQVTQMGQEVILRCVPISNHLYFYWYRQILGQKVEFLVSFYNNEISEKSEIFDDQFSVERPDGSNFTLKIRSTKLEDSAMYFCASSDPDRGTYEQYFGPGTRLTVT.

V usage is TRBV10-3 and J usage is TRBJ2-7; D is perhaps TRBD1 (6 bases). Between the trimmed V and J ends, which lost 10 bases and 0 bases, there was a span of 16 bases. Looked up from germline, CDR1 is ENHRY and CDR2 is SYGVKD. CDR3 length: 14 residues. CDR3 DNA sequence: TGTGCCAGCCCTACAGGGCCCAGCTCCTACGAGCAGTACTTC. It specifies CASPTGPSSYEQYF.

The V and J genes are TRBV5-1 and TRBJ2-3; no firm D call. The CDR3 consists of 13 residues. V gave up 2 bases and J gave up 1 base, with 5 bases separating them. Per germline, CDR1 SGHRS and CDR2 YFSETQ. CDR3: CASSFWRTDTQYF. The CDR3 coding sequence is TGCGCCAGCAGCTTCTGGCGCACAGATACGCAGTATTTT.

As to this clone: In the same sample, other DNA sequences code for this CDR3. The V gene is TRBV4-1, the J gene TRBJ1-3, with D hard to call. The CDR3 sequence is 14 residues long. Germline CDR1 is MGHRA and CDR2 is YSYEKL. V was trimmed by 6 bases and J by 2 bases, leaving 11 bases between them. The CDR3 region has the DNA TGCGCCAGCAGGAGTGAGGGTCCTGGAAACACCATATATTTT. The encoded protein is CASRSEGPGNTIYF.

CDR3 sequence reads: CASSVVSGSDEQFF. The CDR3 DNA reads TGTGCCAGCAGCGTAGTTAGCGGGAGTGATGAGCAGTTCTTC. The chain is built from TRBV9 and TRBJ2-1; 9 nucleotides align to TRBD2. After removal of 0 bases from V and 8 bases from J, the junction contained 3 bases not matched to a gene. Germline values: CDR1 SGDLS, CDR2 YYNGEE. CDR3 length: 14 residues.

This clone has a handful of counts. The V and J genes are TRBV5-1 and TRBJ2-3; the D is unclear. CDR3 length: 12 residues. V shed 0 bases and J shed 4 bases, with 3 bases lying between them. Germline CDR1 is SGHRS and CDR2 is YFSETQ. The CDR3 sequence: CASSLAADTQYF. The CDR3 nucleotides read TGCGCCAGCAGCTTGGCAGCAGATACGCAGTATTTT.

The chain carries TRBV5-1 and TRBJ1-3, with 7 bases lining up with TRBD1. This CDR3 contains 16 residues. Looked up from germline, CDR1 is SGHRS and CDR2 is YFSETQ. J gave up 1 base and V 4 bases, and 8 bases lay outside the gene matches. CDR3 in DNA: TGCGCCAGCAGCGTATACACAGGGGATTCTGGAAACACCATATATTTT. Translating gives CASSVYTGDSGNTIYF.

This chain uses TRBV18 with TRBJ1-5, with D possibly being TRBD1 (5 bases). Trimming shortened V by 2 bases and J by 2 bases, and 13 bases separated the two germline ends. Germline V lookup: CDR1 KGHSH, CDR2 LQKENI. The CDR3 is 16 amino acids. The CDR3 DNA is TGTGCCAGCTCACCAGGGCAGGGAAGGGGCAATCAGCCCCAGCATTTT. This encodes CASSPGQGRGNQPQHF.

CDR3 sequence reads: CASSHDTFNQPQHF. CDR3 coding DNA: TGTGCCAGTAGCCACGACACCTTCAATCAGCCCCAGCATTTT. The V gene is TRBV19, the J gene TRBJ1-5; no clear D. V lost 6 bases and J lost 3, with 12 bases in between. The CDR3 is made up of 14 amino acids. CDR1 is LNHDA and CDR2 is SQIVND in the germline V gene (reference sequence).

V is TRBV11-2 and J is TRBJ2-7; TRBD2 agrees at 11 bases. CDR1 and CDR2 from the germline V gene are SGHAT and FQNNGV. The CDR3 has 14 residues. The J segment lost 2 bases and the V segment lost 5 bases, leaving 2 bases of the junction unmatched. CDR3 loop: CASSRLAGTYEQYF. The CDR3 DNA reads TGTGCCAGCAGCCGACTAGCGGGAACCTACGAGCAGTACTTC. The whole variable domain, filled in from reference TRBV11-2 and TRBJ2-7, reads EAGVAQSPRYKIIEKRQSVAFWCNPISGHATLYWYQQILGQGPKLLIQFQNNGVVDDSQLPKDRFSAERLKGVDSTLKIQPAKLEDSAVYLCASSRLAGTYEQYFGPGTRLTVT.

Here the CDR3 reads CASSYALNTDTQYF. CDR3 bases: TGTGCCAGCAGTTACGCCCTAAACACAGATACGCAGTATTTT. The chain recombines TRBV6-5 with TRBJ2-3; no reliable D call. This CDR3 is 14 amino acids long. V lost 2 bases, J lost 2 bases, and 8 bases lay in between. Germline CDR1 reads MNHEY; CDR2 reads SVGAGI.

The chain employs TRBV18 and TRBJ1-4; D is ambiguous. Trimming left V 5 bases short and J 8 bases short, with 9 bases between. The CDR3 is 12 residues long. CDR1 is KGHSH and CDR2 is LQKENI in the germline V gene. The CDR3 region is CASSSSQEKLFF. The DNA of the CDR3 is TGTGCCAGCTCATCCTCACAGGAAAAACTGTTTTTT.

V gene TRBV18 combines with J gene TRBJ2-1, with D hard to call. V was shortened by 3 bases and J by 9 bases, with 15 bases between the two germline ends. In germline, CDR1 is KGHSH, CDR2 LQKENI. CDR3 length: 14 amino acids. The CDR3 loop reads CASSPGRAQGEQFF. The CDR3 DNA reads TGTGCCAGCTCACCTGGGCGCGCGCAAGGTGAGCAGTTCTTC.

The chain employs TRBV19 and TRBJ1-1, with D maybe TRBD1 (5 bases). Trimming removed 1 base from V and 0 bases from J, with 9 bases in between. CDR1 and CDR2 from the germline V gene are LNHDA and SQIVND (reference sequence). The length of the CDR3 is 15 residues. CDR3 sequence (DNA): TGTGCCAGTAGTATAGGGAGGGGACTGAACACTGAAGCTTTCTTT. This codes for CASSIGRGLNTEAFF. Using reference TRBV19 and TRBJ1-1 for the parts outside the CDR3, the full variable domain is DGGITQSPKYLFRKEGQNVTLSCEQNLNHDAMYWYRQDPGQGLRLIYYSQIVNDFQKGDIAEGYSVSREKKESFPLTVTSAQKNPTAFYLCASSIGRGLNTEAFFGQGTRLTVV.

This clone was found once. This chain links TRBV10-2 with TRBJ1-5; the match to TRBD1 covers 9 bases. The CDR3 has 14 amino acids. The trim removed 7 bases at V and 2 bases at J, leaving 3 bases unmatched. Germline CDR1 is WSHSY and CDR2 is SAAADI. CDR3 nucleotide sequence: TGCGCCAGCACCGGGACAGGGCGCAATCAGCCCCAGCATTTT. It is translated as CASTGTGRNQPQHF.

This sequence joins TRBV7-2 and TRBJ2-7; 10 nucleotides align to TRBD2. The length of the CDR3 is 15 residues. The trim removed 5 bases at V and 5 bases at J, leaving 9 bases unmatched. Germline CDR1 reads SGHTA; CDR2 reads FQGNSA. This CDR3 is CASSPPSGRSHEQYF. As DNA, the CDR3 is TGTGCCAGCAGCCCTCCTAGCGGGAGAAGCCACGAGCAGTACTTC. The whole variable domain, filled in from reference TRBV7-2 and TRBJ2-7, reads GAGVSQSPSNKVTEKGKDVELRCDPISGHTALYWYRQSLGQGLEFLIYFQGNSAPDKSGLPSDRFSAERTGGSVSTLTIQRTQQEDSAVYLCASSPPSGRSHEQYFGPGTRLTVT.

The chain uses TRBV5-3 and TRBJ1-5; D is possibly TRBD1 (6 bases). TRBV5-3 is labeled an ORF, and its function is uncertain. This CDR3 has 16 amino acids. With 1 base removed from V and 4 bases from J, the gap between germline ends came to 15 bases. For the CDR3, the DNA is TGTGCCAGAAGCTTGAAGGACAGCGCAACGAATCAGCCCCAGCATTTT. Translated, it gives CARSLKDSATNQPQHF.

The rearrangement links TRBV14 to TRBJ2-2; the D gene is possibly TRBD2 (5 bases). CDR1 and CDR2 from the germline V gene are SGHDN and FVKESK. This CDR3 has 15 amino acids. With 0 bases removed from V and 7 bases from J, the gap between germline ends came to 12 bases. Here the CDR3 reads CASSQDSRASGELFF. The CDR3 coding sequence is TGTGCCAGCAGCCAAGATTCGAGGGCTAGCGGGGAGCTGTTTTTT.

DNA of the CDR3: TGTGCCAGCAGCTTGGGGGGCGGGGGGTACGATGGCTACACCTTC. Translated, it gives CASSLGGGGYDGYTF. This chain links TRBV5-5 with TRBJ1-2, with TRBD1 as a possible D gene (5 bases). The V gene lost 0 bases and the J gene lost 6 bases, with 15 bases spanning the gap. This CDR3 has 15 residues. Per germline, CDR1 SGHKS and CDR2 YYEKEE (reference sequence). Supplemented by reference TRBV5-5 and TRBJ1-2, the full variable domain reads DAGVTQSPTHLIKTRGQQVTLRCSPISGHKSVSWYQQVLGQGPQFIFQYYEKEERGRGNFPDRFSARQFPNYSSELNVNALLLGDSALYLCASSLGGGGYDGYTFGSGTRLTVV.

V is TRBV9 and J is TRBJ2-3; 8 bases fit TRBD1. CDR3 length equals 16 residues. J gave up 1 base and V 3 bases, and 7 bases lay outside the gene matches. Germline assignment: CDR1 SGDLS and CDR2 YYNGEE. CDR3 sequence: CASSAGQGVGTDTQYF. CDR3 nucleotides: TGTGCCAGCAGCGCAGGACAGGGTGTAGGCACAGATACGCAGTATTTT.

The J gene is TRBJ1-5, the V gene TRBV5-1, with 9 bases aligning to TRBD1. Germline loops: CDR1 SGHRS, CDR2 YFSETQ. Trimming at V came to 2 bases and at J to 0 bases, leaving 6 bases not matched to a gene. The length of the CDR3 is 17 residues. The CDR3 region is CASSLGTGINSNQPQHF. DNA for the CDR3: TGCGCCAGCAGCTTAGGGACAGGGATCAATAGCAATCAGCCCCAGCATTTT.

The chain couples TRBV18 to TRBJ1-1; 8 bases line up with TRBD1. V lost 6 bases and J lost 6; bases outside the gene matches: 6. This CDR3 spans 13 amino acids. Germline V lookup: CDR1 KGHSH, CDR2 LQKENI. The CDR3 sequence: CASSPGQAAEAFF. In DNA, the CDR3 is TGTGCCAGCTCCCCGGGACAGGCGGCTGAAGCTTTCTTT.

The V call is TRBV4-1, the J call TRBJ1-5, with D unresolved. This CDR3 is built from 14 residues. Germline loops: CDR1 MGHRA, CDR2 YSYEKL. V lost 5 bases and J 4 bases, leaving 12 bases between the germline ends. The chain's CDR3 is CASSSFPRNQPQHF. The CDR3 bases are TGCGCCAGCAGCTCGTTCCCCAGGAATCAGCCCCAGCATTTT.

The V call is TRBV9, the J call TRBJ1-2; possible D gene TRBD1, 5 bases. V gave up 0 bases and J gave up 4 bases, with 10 bases separating them. The V gene's germline CDR1 is SGDLS and CDR2 YYNGEE. CDR3 length: 14 amino acids. The CDR3 nucleotides are TGTGCCAGCAGCGTAGAAGGGGCCGGCTATGGCTACACCTTC. This encodes CASSVEGAGYGYTF. The whole variable domain, filled in from reference TRBV9 and TRBJ1-2, reads DSGVTQTPKHLITATGQRVTLRCSPRSGDLSVYWYQQSLDQGLQFLIQYYNGEERAKGNILERFSAQQFPDLHSELNLSSLELGDSALYFCASSVEGAGYGYTFGSGTRLTVV.

The chain combines TRBV2 with TRBJ2-7; D ambiguous. Germline V gene lookup returns CDR1 SNHLY and CDR2 FYNNEI. V was clipped by 5 bases and J by 2 bases, with 10 bases between them. The CDR3 spans 13 residues. As DNA, the CDR3 is TGTGCCAGCAGTCCCGGAGCACCCTACGAGCAGTACTTC. This codes for CASSPGAPYEQYF. The entire variable domain, with the rest obtained from reference TRBV2 and TRBJ2-7, is as follows: EPEVTQTPSHQVTQMGQEVILRCVPISNHLYFYWYRQILGQKVEFLVSFYNNEISEKSEIFDDQFSVERPDGSNFTLKIRSTKLEDSAMYFCASSPGAPYEQYFGPGTRLTVT.

The chain has TRBV18 and TRBJ1-4; TRBD1 matches 8 bases. CDR1 is KGHSH and CDR2 is LQKENI in the germline V gene. The CDR3 has 15 residues. V trimming: 4 bases; J trimming: 4 bases; junction bases outside the gene matches: 5. CDR3 nucleotide sequence: TGTGCCAGCTCACTTGGACAGGGTCGTAATGAAAAACTGTTTTTT. It encodes CASSLGQGRNEKLFF. The whole variable domain, filled in from reference TRBV18 and TRBJ1-4, reads NAGVMQNPRHLVRRRGQEARLRCSPMKGHSHVYWYRQLPEEGLKFMVYLQKENIIDESGMPKERFSAEFPKEGPSILRIQQVVRGDSAAYFCASSLGQGRNEKLFFGSGTQLSVL.

The chain joins TRBV9 to TRBJ2-1, with no clear D. Germline CDR1 reads SGDLS; CDR2 reads YYNGEE. The CDR3 extends over 16 amino acids. V shed 0 bases and J shed 0 bases, with 10 bases lying between them. This chain's CDR3 is CASSVGSVGSYNEQFF. CDR3 coding DNA: TGTGCCAGCAGCGTAGGGAGCGTAGGCTCCTACAATGAGCAGTTCTTC.